The source of this TCR beta chain is a study of blood T cell repertoires in COVID-19. About the study: Both acute and convalescent COVID-19 samples were obtained from the United States, Italy and Spain. Sources were T cells, B-cell-depleted T cells, or PBMCs; the material itself was cDNA or gDNA.

Per the original methods: Reference gene primer amplification gave nucleated cell count estimates. Produced via immunoSEQ multiplex PCR; TCRdb's table is partial and in-frame only. From that table come the V and J calls and clone size; the DNA was used to work out D and trimming. The table has fewer than 120,000 clones, 70% to 90% seen once. To note about this clone: The junction and the germline gene differ at one end; a read error may be behind it.

Sequencing was performed on peripheral blood. The source is a human donor in a cohort sampled during active COVID-19.

CDR3 region: CASSLGRAGELFF. In nucleotides, the CDR3 is TGTGCCAGCAGTTTAGGGAGGGCCGGGGAGCTGTTTTTT. The genes are TRBV11-3 and TRBJ2-2; the match to TRBD2 covers 7 bases. Germline-derived CDR1 and CDR2 are SGHNT and YENEEA. The CDR3 length is 13 residues.